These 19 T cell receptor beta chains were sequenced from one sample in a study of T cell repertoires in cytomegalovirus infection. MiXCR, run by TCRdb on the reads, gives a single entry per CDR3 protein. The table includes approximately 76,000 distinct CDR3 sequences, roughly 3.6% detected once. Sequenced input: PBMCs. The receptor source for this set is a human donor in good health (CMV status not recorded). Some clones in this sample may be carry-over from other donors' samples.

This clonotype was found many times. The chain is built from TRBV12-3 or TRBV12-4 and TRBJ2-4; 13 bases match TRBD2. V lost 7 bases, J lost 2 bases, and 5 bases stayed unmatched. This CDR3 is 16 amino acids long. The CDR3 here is CASTSTSGGPKNIQYF. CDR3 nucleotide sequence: TGTGCCAGCACCTCGACTAGCGGGGGGCCCAAAAACATTCAGTACTTC.

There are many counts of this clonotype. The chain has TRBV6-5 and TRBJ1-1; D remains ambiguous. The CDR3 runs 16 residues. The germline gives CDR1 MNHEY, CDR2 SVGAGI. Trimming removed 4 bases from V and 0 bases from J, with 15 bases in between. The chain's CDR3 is CASSSDSYWVNTEAFF. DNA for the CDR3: TGTGCCAGCAGTTCGGACTCGTATTGGGTGAACACTGAAGCTTTCTTT.

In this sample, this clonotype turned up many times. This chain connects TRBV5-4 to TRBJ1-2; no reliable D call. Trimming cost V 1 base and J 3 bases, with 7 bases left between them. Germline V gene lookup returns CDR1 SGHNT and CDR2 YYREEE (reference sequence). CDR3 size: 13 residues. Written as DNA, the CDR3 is TGTGCCAGCAGCTTGAGGAGTGACTATGGCTACACCTTC. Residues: CASSLRSDYGYTF.

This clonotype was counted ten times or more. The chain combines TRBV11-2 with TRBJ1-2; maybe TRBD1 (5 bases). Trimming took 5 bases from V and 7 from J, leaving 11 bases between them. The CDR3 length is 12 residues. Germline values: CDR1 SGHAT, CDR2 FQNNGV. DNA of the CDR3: TGTGCCAGCAGCCCGACAGTTGGTGGCTACACCTTC. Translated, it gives CASSPTVGGYTF.

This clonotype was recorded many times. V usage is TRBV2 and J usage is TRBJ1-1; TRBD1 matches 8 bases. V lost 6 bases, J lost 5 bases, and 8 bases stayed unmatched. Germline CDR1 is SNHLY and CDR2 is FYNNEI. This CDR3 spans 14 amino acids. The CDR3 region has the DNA TGTGCCAGCAGCCCGACAGGGGTTGGGACTGAAGCTTTCTTT. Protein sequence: CASSPTGVGTEAFF.

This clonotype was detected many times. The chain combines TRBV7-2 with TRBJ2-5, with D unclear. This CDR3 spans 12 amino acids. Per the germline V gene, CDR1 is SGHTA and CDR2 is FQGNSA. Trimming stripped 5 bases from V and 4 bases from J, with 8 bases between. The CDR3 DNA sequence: TGTGCCAGCAGCCCCACCCTAGAGACCCAGTACTTC. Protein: CASSPTLETQYF.

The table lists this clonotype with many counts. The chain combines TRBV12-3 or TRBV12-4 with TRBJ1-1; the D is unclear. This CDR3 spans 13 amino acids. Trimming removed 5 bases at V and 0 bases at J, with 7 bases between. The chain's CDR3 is CASSPTVNTEAFF. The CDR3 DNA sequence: TGTGCCAGCAGTCCGACGGTGAACACTGAAGCTTTCTTT.

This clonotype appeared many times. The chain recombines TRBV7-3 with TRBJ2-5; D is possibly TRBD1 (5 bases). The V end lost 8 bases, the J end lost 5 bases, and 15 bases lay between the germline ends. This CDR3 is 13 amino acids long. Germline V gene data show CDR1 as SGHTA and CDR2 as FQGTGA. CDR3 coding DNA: TGTGCCAGCCGACAGAGCCACGGGGAGACCCAGTACTTC. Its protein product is CASRQSHGETQYF.

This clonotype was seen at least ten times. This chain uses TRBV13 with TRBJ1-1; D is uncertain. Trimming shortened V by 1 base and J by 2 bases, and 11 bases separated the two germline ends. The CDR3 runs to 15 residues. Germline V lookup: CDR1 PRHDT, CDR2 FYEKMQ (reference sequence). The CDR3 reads CASSLVVGINTEAFF. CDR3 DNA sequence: TGTGCCAGCAGCTTAGTAGTGGGAATTAACACTGAAGCTTTCTTT.

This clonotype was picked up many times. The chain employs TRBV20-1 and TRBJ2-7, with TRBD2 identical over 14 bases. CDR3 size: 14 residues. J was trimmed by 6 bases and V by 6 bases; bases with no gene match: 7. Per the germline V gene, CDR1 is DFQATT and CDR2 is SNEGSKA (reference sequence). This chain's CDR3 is CSAPGTSGSSEQYF. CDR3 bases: TGCAGTGCCCCTGGGACTAGCGGGAGCTCCGAGCAGTACTTC.

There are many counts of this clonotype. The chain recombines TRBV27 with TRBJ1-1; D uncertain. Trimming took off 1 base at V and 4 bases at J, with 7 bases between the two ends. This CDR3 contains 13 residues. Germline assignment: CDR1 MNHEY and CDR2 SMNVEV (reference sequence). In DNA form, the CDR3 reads TGTGCCAGCAGTTTATGGCCAGCCACTGAAGCTTTCTTT. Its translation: CASSLWPATEAFF.

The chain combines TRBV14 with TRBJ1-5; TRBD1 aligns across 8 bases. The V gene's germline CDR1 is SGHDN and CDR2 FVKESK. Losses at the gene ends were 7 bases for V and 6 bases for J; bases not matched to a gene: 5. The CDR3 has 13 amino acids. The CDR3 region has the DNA TGTGCCAGCAACCAGGGGGCAGGTCAGCCCCAGCATTTT. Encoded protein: CASNQGAGQPQHF.

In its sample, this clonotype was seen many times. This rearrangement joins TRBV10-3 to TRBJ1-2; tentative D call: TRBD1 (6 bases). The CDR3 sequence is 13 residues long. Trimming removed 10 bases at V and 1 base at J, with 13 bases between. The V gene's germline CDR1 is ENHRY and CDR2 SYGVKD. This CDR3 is CAKRQDDNYGYTF. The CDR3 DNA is TGTGCCAAAAGACAGGACGATAACTATGGCTACACCTTC.

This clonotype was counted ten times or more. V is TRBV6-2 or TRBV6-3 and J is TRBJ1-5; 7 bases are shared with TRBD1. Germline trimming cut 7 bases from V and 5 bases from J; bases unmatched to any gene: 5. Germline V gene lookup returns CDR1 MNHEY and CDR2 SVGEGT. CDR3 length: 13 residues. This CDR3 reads CASTRQGHQPQHF. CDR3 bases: TGTGCCAGCACCAGACAGGGCCATCAGCCCCAGCATTTT.

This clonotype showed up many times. CDR3 in DNA: TGTGCCAGTAGTATCGGGCAGGACAGAGTCCACGAGCAGTACTTC. As protein: CASSIGQDRVHEQYF. The rearrangement uses TRBV19 and TRBJ2-7; possibly TRBD1 for D (6 bases). CDR3 length equals 15 residues. In germline, CDR1 is LNHDA, CDR2 SQIVND (reference sequence). Trimming took 3 bases from V and 5 from J, leaving 17 bases between them.

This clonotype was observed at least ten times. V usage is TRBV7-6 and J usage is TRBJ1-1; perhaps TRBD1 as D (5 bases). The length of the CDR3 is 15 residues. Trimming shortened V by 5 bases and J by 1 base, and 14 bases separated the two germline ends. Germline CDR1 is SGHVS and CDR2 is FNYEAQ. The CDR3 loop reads CASSPTRGRNTEAFF. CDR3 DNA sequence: TGTGCCAGCAGCCCTACAAGGGGCAGGAACACTGAAGCTTTCTTT.

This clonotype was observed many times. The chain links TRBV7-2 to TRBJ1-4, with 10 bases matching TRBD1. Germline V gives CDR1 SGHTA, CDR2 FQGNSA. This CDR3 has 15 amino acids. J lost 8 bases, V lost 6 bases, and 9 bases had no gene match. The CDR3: CASRHRQGAGEKLFF. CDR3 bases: TGTGCCAGCAGGCATAGACAGGGGGCGGGGGAAAAACTGTTTTTT. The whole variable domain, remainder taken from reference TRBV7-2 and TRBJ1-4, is GAGVSQSPSNKVTEKGKDVELRCDPISGHTALYWYRQSLGQGLEFLIYFQGNSAPDKSGLPSDRFSAERTGGSVSTLTIQRTQQEDSAVYLCASRHRQGAGEKLFFGSGTQLSVL.

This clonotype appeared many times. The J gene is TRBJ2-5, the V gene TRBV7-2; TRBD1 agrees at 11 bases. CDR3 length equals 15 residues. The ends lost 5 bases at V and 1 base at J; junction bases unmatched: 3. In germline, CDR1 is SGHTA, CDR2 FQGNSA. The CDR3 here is CASSPGTGGQETQYF. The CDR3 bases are TGTGCCAGCAGCCCCGGGACAGGGGGCCAAGAGACCCAGTACTTC. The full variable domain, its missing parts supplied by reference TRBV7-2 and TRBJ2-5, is GAGVSQSPSNKVTEKGKDVELRCDPISGHTALYWYRQSLGQGLEFLIYFQGNSAPDKSGLPSDRFSAERTGGSVSTLTIQRTQQEDSAVYLCASSPGTGGQETQYFGPGTRLLVL.

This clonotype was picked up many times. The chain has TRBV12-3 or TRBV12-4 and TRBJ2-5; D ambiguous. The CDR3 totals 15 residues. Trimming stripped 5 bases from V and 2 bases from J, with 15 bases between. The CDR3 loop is CASSPRWSAQETQYF. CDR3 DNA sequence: TGTGCCAGCAGTCCCCGGTGGTCGGCGCAAGAGACCCAGTACTTC.